What follows are 26 T cell receptor beta chains derived from one specimen sequenced in a study of cytomegalovirus exposure and HLA in healthy donors. The PCR ran on 60 Vbeta and 13 Jbeta primers. Data came from immunoSEQ multiplex PCR; TCRdb stores just in-frame clones and leaves some out. The sample consists of roughly 86,000 clones, 60% to 80% of them appearing once. The sequenced material came from PBMCs. These receptors originate from a female donor in good health and CMV-seronegative.

This clone showed up just a few times. The gene calls are TRBV4-3 and TRBJ1-4, with D unclear. Trimming left V 5 bases short and J 0 bases short, with 10 bases between. CDR1 and CDR2 from the germline V gene are LGHNA and YSLEER. The CDR3 sequence is 15 residues long. The CDR3 nucleotides are TGCGCCAGCAGCGATCGACATCCAACTAATGAAAAACTGTTTTTT. It yields the protein CASSDRHPTNEKLFF.

V gene TRBV5-1 combines with J gene TRBJ2-1; 8 bases agree with TRBD1. Trimming at V came to 0 bases and at J to 9 bases, leaving 8 bases not matched to a gene. Looked up from germline, CDR1 is SGHRS and CDR2 is YFSETQ. The CDR3 has 15 amino acids. CDR3: CASSLEGRGHGEQFF. The CDR3 nucleotides are TGCGCCAGCAGCTTGGAGGGCAGGGGGCATGGTGAGCAGTTCTTC.

The rearrangement links TRBV5-4 to TRBJ2-4, with a weak D call TRBD2 (6 bases). Trimming removed 1 base at V and 0 bases at J, with 17 bases between. Germline V gene data show CDR1 as SGHNT and CDR2 as YYREEE (reference sequence). The CDR3 totals 18 residues. The CDR3 bases are TGTGCCAGCAGCTTGTATTTCGGGGGAGACTTAGCCAAAAACATTCAGTACTTC. Translation: CASSLYFGGDLAKNIQYF. The full variable domain, completed using reference TRBV5-4 and TRBJ2-4, is ETGVTQSPTHLIKTRGQQVTLRCSSQSGHNTVSWYQQALGQGPQFIFQYYREEENGRGNFPPRFSGLQFPNYSSELNVNALELDDSALYLCASSLYFGGDLAKNIQYFGAGTRLSVL.

The J gene is TRBJ2-3, the V gene TRBV9, with D unclear. The germline V and J ends were trimmed by 1 base and 2 bases, with 5 bases remaining between them. This CDR3 has 13 residues. From germline, CDR1 is SGDLS and CDR2 YYNGEE. The CDR3 DNA sequence: TGTGCCAGCAGCGTATCCAACACAGATACGCAGTATTTT. Translated: CASSVSNTDTQYF. Complete variable domain (other parts from reference TRBV9 and TRBJ2-3): DSGVTQTPKHLITATGQRVTLRCSPRSGDLSVYWYQQSLDQGLQFLIQYYNGEERAKGNILERFSAQQFPDLHSELNLSSLELGDSALYFCASSVSNTDTQYFGPGTRLTVL.

The gene calls are TRBV28 and TRBJ2-2; 7 bases line up with TRBD1. The CDR3 totals 15 residues. V was clipped by 5 bases and J by 4 bases; unmatched bases: 7. Germline CDR1 and CDR2: MDHEN and SYDVKM. This chain's CDR3 is CASSRDSTATGELFF. The CDR3 DNA is TGTGCCAGCAGTCGGGACAGCACTGCCACCGGGGAGCTGTTTTTT.

This chain links TRBV1 with TRBJ1-5; the table calls TRBD1, which could not be checked here. TRBV1 is designated a pseudogene. This CDR3 comprises 20 residues. CDR3 residues: CTSSQAGDRPHDYSNQPQHF. The DNA for the CDR3 is TGCACCAGCAGCCAAGCCGGGGACAGGCCCCACGACTATAGCAATCAGCCCCAGCATTTT.

This clone has more than one count but fewer than ten. The V gene is TRBV6-1, the J gene TRBJ2-2, with a tentative D call TRBD2 (5 bases). CDR1 is MNHNS and CDR2 is SASEGT in the germline V gene. This CDR3 is 16 amino acids long. V lost 2 bases, J lost 2 bases, and 12 bases lay in between. CDR3 DNA: TGTGCCAGCAGTGAAATGGAGGACGATAACACCGGGGAGCTGTTTTTT. Its protein product is CASSEMEDDNTGELFF.

The gene calls are TRBV14 and TRBJ2-3, with D perhaps matching TRBD1 (6 bases). V gave up 8 bases and J gave up 4 bases, with 13 bases separating them. The CDR3 contains 13 residues. Germline V lookup: CDR1 SGHDN, CDR2 FVKESK. The CDR3 coding sequence is TGTGCCAGCTCCCGGGACATTGCAGATACGCAGTATTTT. Encoded protein: CASSRDIADTQYF. Supplemented by reference TRBV14 and TRBJ2-3, the full variable domain reads EAGVTQFPSHSVIEKGQTVTLRCDPISGHDNLYWYRRVMGKEIKFLLHFVKESKQDESGMPNNRFLAERTGGTYSTLKVQPAELEDSGVYFCASSRDIADTQYFGPGTRLTVL.

This clone has only a few counts. The chain employs TRBV27 and TRBJ2-3; perhaps TRBD2 as D (5 bases). CDR3 length: 13 residues. The V gene lost 6 bases and the J gene lost 6 bases, with 13 bases spanning the gap. CDR1 is MNHEY and CDR2 is SMNVEV in the germline V gene (reference sequence). For the CDR3, the DNA is TGTGCCAGCAGACTAGTGGGTGGGGATACGCAGTATTTT. Protein: CASRLVGGDTQYF.

This chain joins TRBV28 and TRBJ2-7; 8 positions agree with TRBD2. The CDR3 runs to 15 residues. V lost 5 bases, J lost 9 bases, and 15 bases stayed unmatched. Germline assignment: CDR1 MDHEN and CDR2 SYDVKM. Written as DNA, the CDR3 is TGTGCCAGCAGTCCCGGAGGGGCGGGAGGAAAGTGGCAGTACTTC. Encoded protein: CASSPGGAGGKWQYF. Together with reference TRBV28 and TRBJ2-7, the CDR3 gives the full variable domain: DVKVTQSSRYLVKRTGEKVFLECVQDMDHENMFWYRQDPGLGLRLIYFSYDVKMKEKGDIPEGYSVSREKKERFSLILESASTNQTSMYLCASSPGGAGGKWQYFGPGTRLTVT.

The chain combines TRBV28 with TRBJ1-4; 7 bases line up with TRBD1. V was pared by 4 bases and J by 5 bases, with 4 bases of the junction left unmatched. In germline, CDR1 is MDHEN, CDR2 SYDVKM. This CDR3 contains 14 residues. Here the CDR3 DNA reads TGTGCCAGCAGTTCGCGGGACAGCAATGAAAAACTGTTTTTT. The encoded protein is CASSSRDSNEKLFF.

The rearrangement joins TRBV30 to TRBJ1-1, with D unclear. V was cut by 2 bases and J by 0 bases, with 7 bases left in between. CDR3 size: 13 residues. Germline V CDR1 and CDR2: GTSNPN, SVGIG (reference sequence). DNA for the CDR3: TGTGCCTGGAGTACAGTAATGAACACTGAAGCTTTCTTT. Protein sequence: CAWSTVMNTEAFF.

The V gene is TRBV25-1, the J gene TRBJ2-7; 8 bases align to TRBD2. Germline lookup yields CDR1 MGHDK and CDR2 SYGVNS. The CDR3 has 14 residues. V dropped 5 bases and J dropped 6; count of bases not matched to a gene: 9. In DNA form, the CDR3 reads TGTGCCAGCAGTTTCCAAGAGACTAGCGCCGAGCAGTACTTC. The encoded protein is CASSFQETSAEQYF.

The chain employs TRBV14 and TRBJ2-7; 10 positions match TRBD1. V shed 4 bases and J 5 bases; nucleotides not matched to a gene: 8. Germline V gene data show CDR1 as SGHDN and CDR2 as FVKESK. The CDR3 is 15 amino acids. The CDR3 DNA is TGTGCCAGCAGCCTAGTGGGACAGGGGTCCCACGAGCAGTACTTC. Translated: CASSLVGQGSHEQYF.

This clone was observed a few times. The CDR3 region has the DNA TGTGCCAGCAGCCGGGACTACGAGCAGTACTTC. The encoded protein is CASSRDYEQYF. The chain uses TRBV7-6 and TRBJ2-7; the D gene is possibly TRBD2 (5 bases). Trimming cost V 5 bases and J 3 bases, with 5 bases left between them. CDR3 length: 11 amino acids. Germline CDR1 and CDR2: SGHVS and FNYEAQ.

The table lists this clone with a count of one. This chain connects TRBV19 to TRBJ1-2, with unresolved D. The CDR3 covers 14 residues. Germline CDR1 and CDR2: LNHDA and SQIVND (reference sequence). The V end lost 7 bases, the J end lost 6 bases, and 18 bases lay between the germline ends. The DNA for the CDR3 is TGTGCCAGTACCCCAGCTAGAGGGCGGGATGGCTACACCTTC. Protein product: CASTPARGRDGYTF.

The chain is built from TRBV7-7 and TRBJ2-3; TRBD2 agrees at 14 bases. CDR3 size: 15 residues. In germline, CDR1 is SSHAT, CDR2 FNYEAQ (reference sequence). The CDR3 sequence: CASGTSGGGTDTQYF. CDR3 nucleotide sequence: TGTGCTAGCGGGACTAGCGGGGGTGGCACAGATACGCAGTATTTT. Full variable domain (outside the CDR3, taken from reference TRBV7-7 and TRBJ2-3): GAGVSQSPRYKVTKRGQDVTLRCDPISSHATLYWYQQALGQGPEFLTYFNYEAQPDKSGLPSDRFSAERPEGSISTLTIQRTEQRDSAMYRCASGTSGGGTDTQYFGPGTRLTVL.

The CDR3 spells CASLSGGQGSYEQYF. The DNA for the CDR3 is TGTGCCAGCCTCTCTGGGGGACAGGGGTCCTACGAGCAGTACTTC. The gene calls are TRBV6-5 and TRBJ2-7; 10 bases match TRBD1. Unmatched junction bases numbered 8, after V lost 8 bases and J lost 1 base. Germline V gene lookup returns CDR1 MNHEY and CDR2 SVGAGI. The CDR3 has 15 residues.

This chain uses TRBV4-3 with TRBJ1-1; D call uncertain. Trimming removed 4 bases from V and 3 bases from J, with 15 bases in between. The germline V gene has CDR1 LGHNA and CDR2 YSLEER. The CDR3 runs 15 residues. The CDR3 reads CASSLEEGVDTEAFF. CDR3 nucleotides: TGCGCCAGCAGCCTTGAGGAAGGTGTCGACACTGAAGCTTTCTTT.

To note about this clone: Compared with germline, one end of the junction differs, possibly owing to a read error. This chain connects TRBV2 to TRBJ2-7, with 10 positions matching TRBD1. CDR1 and CDR2 (germline): SNHLY, FYNNEI. CDR3 length: 11 amino acids. CDR3 sequence: CASSPRTGGSF. CDR3 coding DNA: TGTGCCAGCAGTCCTCGGACAGGGGGTAGCTTC. The variable domain in full, with the rest retrieved from reference TRBV2 and TRBJ2-7, is EPEVTQTPSHQVTQMGQEVILRCVPISNHLYFYWYRQILGQKVEFLVSFYNNEISEKSEIFDDQFSVERPDGSNFTLKIRSTKLEDSAMYFCASSPRTGGSFGPGTRLTVT.

This clone was detected only once. V usage is TRBV28 and J usage is TRBJ1-1; D is unclear. This CDR3 region has 13 residues. Trimming took 5 bases from V and 2 from J, leaving 9 bases between them. The V gene's germline CDR1 is MDHEN and CDR2 SYDVKM. This CDR3 is CASSPSTNTEAFF. CDR3 coding DNA: TGTGCCAGCAGTCCAAGTACTAACACTGAAGCTTTCTTT.

The gene calls are TRBV5-1 and TRBJ2-7, with a weak D call TRBD2 (5 bases). CDR3 size: 12 residues. V was clipped by 4 bases and J by 5 bases, with 10 bases between them. The germline gives CDR1 SGHRS, CDR2 YFSETQ. CDR3: CASSRGGDEQYF. In DNA form, the CDR3 reads TGCGCCAGCAGCCGGGGTGGAGACGAGCAGTACTTC.

The chain couples TRBV6-1 to TRBJ1-2; unclear D gene. CDR3 size: 13 residues. The germline V gene has CDR1 MNHNS and CDR2 SASEGT. Trimming took off 5 bases at V and 6 bases at J, with 13 bases between the two ends. CDR3 DNA sequence: TGTGCCAGCAGTAGTGAGGGTTTAGATGGCTACACCTTC. Protein: CASSSEGLDGYTF.

The CDR3: CATQGQTNTGELFF. CDR3 nucleotides: TGTGCCACCCAGGGGCAGACGAACACCGGGGAGCTGTTTTTT. The chain couples TRBV27 to TRBJ2-2, with D maybe TRBD1 (6 bases). V was trimmed by 10 bases and J by 0 bases, leaving 12 bases between them. The CDR3 length is 14 residues. The germline V gene encodes CDR1 MNHEY and CDR2 SMNVEV (reference sequence).

The gene calls are TRBV18 and TRBJ2-7, with D possibly TRBD1 on 6 matching bases. Germline V gene sequence: CDR1 KGHSH, CDR2 LQKENI. V was trimmed by 6 bases and J by 7 bases, leaving 19 bases between them. This CDR3 contains 14 residues. CDR3 protein: CASSSQGGSGEQYF. The CDR3 DNA sequence: TGTGCCAGCTCCTCGCAAGGGGGATCGGGGGAGCAGTACTTC.

The chain is built from TRBV7-9 and TRBJ2-7, with 12 bases lining up with TRBD2. The CDR3 consists of 14 residues. The ends lost 6 bases at V and 3 bases at J; junction bases unmatched: 3. Germline assignment: CDR1 SEHNR and CDR2 FQNEAQ (reference sequence). The chain's CDR3 is CASRKTSGSYEQYF. The CDR3 DNA is TGTGCCAGCAGGAAGACTAGCGGGAGCTACGAGCAGTACTTC.